This T cell receptor (beta chain) was recorded in a study of T-cell memory formation after mild COVID-19. Study-wide points: For second-wave clones that peaked at day 37, SARS-CoV-2 specificity went unverified.

TCRdb recomputed calls from the 5' RACE reads with MiXCR, one row per CDR3 protein. Among 400,000 to 500,000 distinct CDR3 sequences listed, approximately 19% were seen once. For this clonotype: Its antigen is currently unknown.

The TCR originated in a man younger than 35 who had mild COVID-19 (a few samples of this study predate the infection). Cell type and time point are not known. The specimen sequenced was PBMCs or a T cell subset sorted from them (not recorded which).

The CDR3: CASTSGPGGHGYTF. Here the CDR3 DNA reads TGTGCCAGCACCTCGGGCCCCGGGGGCCATGGCTACACCTTC. This chain connects TRBV7-9 to TRBJ1-2; perhaps TRBD1 as D (6 bases). V shed 7 bases and J shed 6 bases, with 18 bases lying between them. The CDR3 consists of 14 residues. The germline CDR1 and CDR2 sequences are SEHNR and FQNEAQ (reference sequence).